Described below is a single T cell receptor beta chain sequence and its context. Its antigen is unidentified. Pooled samples include second doses given at about 4 or 12 weeks. Sequenced by immunoSEQ multiplex PCR; TCRdb stores in-frame clones only, minus some. The data show approximately 170,000 clones, with 85% to 90% seen just once and around 10% held by the top ten. This entry belongs to a study of T cell responses to AZD1222 COVID-19 vaccine. Study-level findings and limits: Clonal diversity was possibly underestimated, and white British individuals and females predominated among donors. The study found Spike-specific TCR breadth and depth rose after two AZD1222 doses. Nearly half of spike-specific TCRs reportedly target variant regions that are unmutated in the B.1.351 and B.1.1.7 variants.

Germline CDR1 is GTSNPN and CDR2 is SVGIG (reference sequence). V shed 5 bases and J 9 bases; nucleotides not matched to a gene: 4. CDR3 size: 13 residues. This TCR was sampled from an adult who received the AZD1222 COVID-19 vaccine. The sequenced sample was peripheral blood, obtained 28 days after the second AZD1222 dose. The chain is built from TRBV30 and TRBJ1-6; 10 nucleotides match TRBD1. The CDR3 is CAWAGTGASPLHF. The CDR3 nucleotides read TGTGCCTGGGCCGGGACAGGGGCTTCACCCCTCCACTTT.